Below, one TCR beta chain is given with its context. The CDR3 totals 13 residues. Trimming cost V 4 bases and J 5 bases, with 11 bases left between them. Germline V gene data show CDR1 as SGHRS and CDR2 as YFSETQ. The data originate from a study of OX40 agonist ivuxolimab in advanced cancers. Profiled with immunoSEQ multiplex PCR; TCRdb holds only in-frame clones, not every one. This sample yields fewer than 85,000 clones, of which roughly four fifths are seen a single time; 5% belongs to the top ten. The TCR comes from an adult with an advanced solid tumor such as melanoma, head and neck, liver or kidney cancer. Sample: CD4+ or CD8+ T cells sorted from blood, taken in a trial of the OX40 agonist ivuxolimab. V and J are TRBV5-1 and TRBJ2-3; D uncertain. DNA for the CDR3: TGCGCCAGCAGCCGGACGGTGCAAGATACGCAGTATTTT. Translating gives CASSRTVQDTQYF.